This T cell receptor (beta chain) was captured by sequencing in a study of regulatory T cells in long-lasting Graves disease. Indicated time point: newly diagnosed GD, antithyroid drugs for less than 3 months. PBMCs provided the RNA from which the TCR library was made. Losses at the gene ends were 4 bases for V and 2 bases for J; bases not matched to a gene: 11. CDR1 and CDR2 (germline): SGHAT, FQNNGV. This CDR3 is 17 amino acids long. Assembly of TCR beta libraries relied on iRepertoire HTBI primers together with Arm-PCR of CDR3 regions. TCRdb reprocessed the multiplex PCR reads via MiXCR and lists one record per CDR3 protein. The table has hundreds of thousands of distinct CDR3 sequences, roughly 15% seen once. This clonotype was seen repeatedly, ten times or more. The sample was also reused in another study, on T cells in Graves' hyperthyroidism and ophthalmopathy.

V is TRBV11-2 and J is TRBJ2-7, with TRBD2 matching over 10 bases. This clonotype was obtained from a woman aged 30 to 39 with Graves disease. Sequenced material: peripheral blood mononuclear cells (PBMCs), taken at new diagnosis, from a patient treated with antithyroid drugs. This CDR3 reads CASSSNRVLAGTYEQYF. CDR3 bases: TGTGCCAGCAGCTCTAATCGGGTACTAGCGGGAACCTACGAGCAGTACTTC. Drawing the rest from reference TRBV11-2 and TRBJ2-7, the complete variable domain is EAGVAQSPRYKIIEKRQSVAFWCNPISGHATLYWYQQILGQGPKLLIQFQNNGVVDDSQLPKDRFSAERLKGVDSTLKIQPAKLEDSAVYLCASSSNRVLAGTYEQYFGPGTRLTVT.